Below are 26 T cell receptor beta chains sequenced from a single sample in a study of shared clonotypes between healthy human individuals. Assay: immunoSEQ multiplex PCR; the TCRdb copy retains only in-frame clones and omits some. This sample carries hundreds of thousands of clones, less than 96% of them seen once, and the ten largest clones take 0.055% to 0.075%. The sequenced sample was naive CD4+ T cells sorted from blood. Regarding subset: CD45RA+ positively selected. These receptors came from a woman aged 25-40 years in good health.

V and J are TRBV5-1 and TRBJ2-7; D possibly corresponds to TRBD1 (6 bases). V lost 6 bases, J lost 3 bases, and 22 bases lay in between. This CDR3 region has 16 residues. Germline CDR1 is SGHRS and CDR2 is YFSETQ. The CDR3 spells CASTPASRTDNYEQYF. The DNA for the CDR3 is TGCGCCAGCACCCCCGCATCCAGGACAGATAACTACGAGCAGTACTTC.

The J gene is TRBJ1-3, the V gene TRBV19; TRBD1 agrees at 7 bases. This CDR3 contains 18 residues. Per germline, CDR1 LNHDA and CDR2 SQIVND (reference sequence). V was pared by 9 bases and J by 0 bases, with 17 bases of the junction left unmatched. The CDR3 DNA sequence: TGTGCCAGCGGATGGACAGGAGATTCTAAGGGCTCTGGAAACACCATATATTTT. It is translated as CASGWTGDSKGSGNTIYF.

The rearrangement joins TRBV11-3 to TRBJ2-4; TRBD2 might be the D (6 bases). The V end lost 0 bases, the J end lost 3 bases, and 12 bases lay between the germline ends. CDR1 is SGHNT, CDR2 YENEEA, per germline. The CDR3 runs to 16 residues. The CDR3 region is CASSLDFRRVKNIQYF. The CDR3 DNA reads as TGTGCCAGCAGCTTAGATTTCCGGAGGGTCAAAAACATTCAGTACTTC. The full variable domain, with the rest looked up from reference TRBV11-3 and TRBJ2-4, is EAGVVQSPRYKIIEKKQPVAFWCNPISGHNTLYWYLQNLGQGPELLIRYENEEAVDDSQLPKDRFSAERLKGVDSTLKIQPAELGDSAVYLCASSLDFRRVKNIQYFGAGTRLSVL.

The chain recombines TRBV29-1 with TRBJ2-5; 8 bases match TRBD1. Gene TRBJ2-7 matches the end of the DNA better, so the J call may be wrong. This CDR3 spans 14 amino acids. Germline V gene sequence: CDR1 SQVTM, CDR2 ANQGSEA. The CDR3 DNA follows: TGCAGCGTTGAAAACGACAGGGGAACCTACGAGCAGTACTTC. Translating gives CSVENDRGTYEQYF.

This rearrangement joins TRBV10-3 to TRBJ2-7; D ambiguous. This CDR3 spans 13 amino acids. The germline V gene encodes CDR1 ENHRY and CDR2 SYGVKD. The V end lost 3 bases, the J end lost 2 bases, and 8 bases lay between the germline ends. CDR3 nucleotide sequence: TGTGCCATCAGTGACAGGTACCCCTACGAGCAGTACTTC. Translating gives CAISDRYPYEQYF.

This clone was seen a single time. The chain recombines TRBV6-5 with TRBJ1-1; 8 bases are shared with TRBD1. This CDR3 has 14 residues. V trimming: 1 base; J trimming: 4 bases; junction bases outside the gene matches: 2. Germline values: CDR1 MNHEY, CDR2 SVGAGI. This CDR3 reads CASSYYRGTTEAFF. The DNA of the CDR3 is TGTGCCAGCAGTTACTACAGGGGGACCACTGAAGCTTTCTTT.

The genes are TRBV7-1 and TRBJ2-3, with 7 bases aligning to TRBD2. TRBV7-1 is an ORF, and what it does is uncertain. V lost 3 bases and J lost 2; bases outside the gene matches: 14. The CDR3 contains 18 residues. The CDR3 region is CASSSSSLGGGITDTQYF. As DNA, the CDR3 is TGTGCCAGCAGCTCCTCGTCGCTTGGCGGGGGTATCACAGATACGCAGTATTTT.

The rearrangement links TRBV28 to TRBJ2-1, with D perhaps matching TRBD1 (6 bases). Germline V gene lookup returns CDR1 MDHEN and CDR2 SYDVKM. The CDR3 length is 14 residues. Trimming removed 2 bases at V and 6 bases at J, with 11 bases between. This CDR3 reads CASSLPPDSNEQFF. The CDR3 DNA sequence: TGTGCCAGCAGTTTACCCCCGGACAGCAATGAGCAGTTCTTC. Variable domain in full (rest from reference TRBV28 and TRBJ2-1): DVKVTQSSRYLVKRTGEKVFLECVQDMDHENMFWYRQDPGLGLRLIYFSYDVKMKEKGDIPEGYSVSREKKERFSLILESASTNQTSMYLCASSLPPDSNEQFFGPGTRLTVL.

Only one count was recorded for this clone. The chain uses TRBV28 and TRBJ2-7; D is undetermined. Germline V gives CDR1 MDHEN, CDR2 SYDVKM. The V gene lost 4 bases and the J gene lost 4 bases, with 14 bases spanning the gap. The length of the CDR3 is 14 residues. CDR3 coding DNA: TGTGCCAGCAGTTCCCAATCGATCCCTTACGAGCAGTACTTC. It translates to CASSSQSIPYEQYF.

This clone has a single count. The genes are TRBV7-9 and TRBJ1-4; 9 bases align to TRBD1. CDR1 and CDR2 from the germline V gene are SEHNR and FQNEAQ (reference sequence). The CDR3 sequence is 15 residues long. The trim removed 4 bases at V and 5 bases at J, leaving 5 bases unmatched. CDR3 sequence: CASSSGQGMNEKLFF. CDR3 DNA: TGTGCCAGCAGCTCTGGACAGGGGATGAATGAAAAACTGTTTTTT.

The J gene is TRBJ2-7, the V gene TRBV7-8; 10 bases map to TRBD1. Germline CDR1 and CDR2: SGHVS and FQNEAQ. This CDR3 comprises 15 residues. After removal of 5 bases from V and 3 bases from J, the junction contained 7 bases not matched to a gene. CDR3 residues: CASSPRTGGGYEQYF. The DNA of the CDR3 is TGTGCCAGCAGCCCTCGGACAGGGGGGGGCTACGAGCAGTACTTC.

The V gene is TRBV6-5, the J gene TRBJ2-1, with D unclear. In germline, CDR1 is MNHEY, CDR2 SVGAGI. Trimming took off 1 base at V and 4 bases at J, with 11 bases between the two ends. This CDR3 contains 15 residues. The CDR3 DNA reads TGTGCCAGCAGTTACTGGGGTGGAAAGTACAATGAGCAGTTCTTC. It encodes CASSYWGGKYNEQFF.

The chain is built from TRBV5-1 and TRBJ2-5; TRBD2 matches at 7 bases. Germline CDR1 and CDR2: SGHRS and YFSETQ. The CDR3 is 15 amino acids. V lost 2 bases, J lost 5 bases, and 9 bases stayed unmatched. The CDR3 is CASSFVGEGGETQYF. CDR3 coding DNA: TGCGCCAGCAGCTTCGTCGGGGAGGGCGGGGAGACCCAGTACTTC.

The chain has TRBV11-1 and TRBJ2-3, with 11 positions matching TRBD2. J lost 5 bases, V lost 5 bases, and 12 bases had no gene match. Germline V CDR1 and CDR2: SGHAT, FQDESV (reference sequence). The CDR3 covers 17 residues. CDR3 in amino acids: CASSTYTGTSGKDTQYF. CDR3 coding DNA: TGTGCCAGCAGCACCTATACCGGGACTAGCGGAAAAGATACGCAGTATTTT.

This clone was counted once. CDR3 coding DNA: TGTGCCAGCAGTGACCGGACAGTTGAAGCTTTCTTT. Translating it yields CASSDRTVEAFF. V usage is TRBV6-1 and J usage is TRBJ1-1, with a weak D call TRBD1 (6 bases). V lost 3 bases to trimming and J lost 7 bases, with 9 bases between them. Germline CDR1 is MNHNS and CDR2 is SASEGT. This CDR3 region has 12 residues.

The chain combines TRBV19 with TRBJ2-2; D may correspond to TRBD1 or TRBD2 (5 bases each). Germline V gene lookup returns CDR1 LNHDA and CDR2 SQIVND (reference sequence). Deletions cut 1 base from V and 5 bases from J, with 11 bases between. CDR3 length: 15 amino acids. CDR3 in DNA: TGTGCCAGTAGTATAGCAGGGCCGGGGACCGGGGAGCTGTTTTTT. Translation: CASSIAGPGTGELFF.

The rearrangement uses TRBV6-5 and TRBJ2-7; D remains unclear. Trimming pared 2 bases from V and 3 bases from J, leaving 14 bases between. Germline lookup yields CDR1 MNHEY and CDR2 SVGAGI. This CDR3 is 15 amino acids long. CDR3 region: CASSYKWQKGYEQYF. The CDR3, as DNA: TGTGCCAGCAGTTACAAATGGCAAAAAGGCTACGAGCAGTACTTC.

This chain connects TRBV6-9 to TRBJ2-2, with unresolved D. The length of the CDR3 is 14 residues. Germline V gene data show CDR1 as MNHGY and CDR2 as SVAAGI. V was pared by 6 bases and J by 1 base, with 9 bases between. The CDR3 here is CASRPAGNTGELFF. The CDR3 DNA reads TGTGCCAGCAGACCTGCCGGGAACACCGGGGAGCTGTTTTTT.

The CDR3 DNA follows: TGTGCCAGCAGTCGTGCGACGGGACAACACCAAGAGACCCAGTACTTC. Its translation: CASSRATGQHQETQYF. This chain uses TRBV28 with TRBJ2-5; D perhaps matches TRBD1 (6 bases). In germline, CDR1 is MDHEN, CDR2 SYDVKM. CDR3 length equals 16 residues. V dropped 5 bases and J dropped 0 bases, with 16 bases sitting between them.

The chain joins TRBV12-5 to TRBJ1-2; D call uncertain. V dropped 5 bases and J dropped 7 bases, with 20 bases sitting between them. The CDR3 is made up of 15 amino acids. Germline values: CDR1 LGHNT, CDR2 FRNRAP. The DNA of the CDR3 is TGTGCTAGTGGTCCGAGCCGCTTGATGGGCCGTGGCTACACCTTC. Translation: CASGPSRLMGRGYTF.

The V gene is TRBV10-3, the J gene TRBJ2-7; D ambiguous. CDR3 length equals 12 residues. Germline V gene lookup returns CDR1 ENHRY and CDR2 SYGVKD. V lost 2 bases to trimming and J lost 6 bases, with 8 bases between them. The CDR3: CAISESGREQYF. CDR3 DNA: TGTGCCATCAGTGAGAGTGGACGCGAGCAGTACTTC.

The rearrangement links TRBV9 to TRBJ2-7; D might be TRBD2 (5 bases). This CDR3 is 17 amino acids long. Trimming took 0 bases from V and 2 from J, leaving 18 bases between them. The germline V gene encodes CDR1 SGDLS and CDR2 YYNGEE. The CDR3 region has the DNA TGTGCCAGCAGCGTAGGACCGACCCCCGCCGGGGCCTACGAGCAGTACTTC. Its translation is CASSVGPTPAGAYEQYF.

V usage is TRBV27 and J usage is TRBJ2-2; D unresolved. Germline lookup yields CDR1 MNHEY and CDR2 SMNVEV (reference sequence). The CDR3 consists of 14 residues. The V and J ends lost 5 bases and 3 bases respectively, with 10 bases between them. The CDR3 here is CASSVNGDTGELFF. CDR3 bases: TGTGCCAGCAGTGTGAATGGGGACACCGGGGAGCTGTTTTTT.

The gene calls are TRBV14 and TRBJ2-1, with unresolved D. The CDR3 is 11 amino acids. Trimming removed 0 bases at V and 8 bases at J, with 2 bases between. Germline assignment: CDR1 SGHDN and CDR2 FVKESK. The CDR3 protein is CASSQEYEQFF. The CDR3, as DNA: TGTGCCAGCAGCCAAGAATATGAGCAGTTCTTC. The whole variable domain, filled in from reference TRBV14 and TRBJ2-1, reads EAGVTQFPSHSVIEKGQTVTLRCDPISGHDNLYWYRRVMGKEIKFLLHFVKESKQDESGMPNNRFLAERTGGTYSTLKVQPAELEDSGVYFCASSQEYEQFFGPGTRLTVL.

The genes are TRBV2 and TRBJ1-5; unclear D gene. Germline V lookup: CDR1 SNHLY, CDR2 FYNNEI. V lost 5 bases and J lost 0, with 8 bases in between. The CDR3 contains 14 residues. The CDR3 loop reads CASSRVRSNQPQHF. CDR3 nucleotides: TGTGCCAGCAGTAGAGTCCGTAGCAATCAGCCCCAGCATTTT.

The chain uses TRBV6-5 and TRBJ2-2, with a possible D match to TRBD1 (6 bases). The CDR3 has 16 residues. V gave up 2 bases and J gave up 4 bases, with 14 bases separating them. From germline, CDR1 is MNHEY and CDR2 SVGAGI. CDR3 coding DNA: TGTGCCAGCAGTTACCAAGCCCAGGGGCGCACCGGGGAGCTGTTTTTT. It translates to CASSYQAQGRTGELFF.